This TCR beta chain originates from a study of blood T cell repertoires in COVID-19. Whole-study context: PBMCs, B-cell-depleted T cells, or T cells provided the cDNA or gDNA that made up the material.

J gave up 0 bases and V 6 bases, and 5 bases lay outside the gene matches. Germline values: CDR1 ENHRY, CDR2 SYGVKD. The CDR3 is made up of 15 amino acids. Only in-frame clones appear in the TCRdb table, and some are missing; sequencing was by immunoSEQ multiplex PCR. This table holds fewer than 100,000 clones, roughly 80% found once. Sequencing was done on a sample of peripheral blood. The source is a human donor in a cohort sampled during active COVID-19. This chain uses TRBV10-3 with TRBJ2-1; TRBD1 agrees at 7 bases. CDR3 nucleotides: TGTGCCATCAGCCCAGGGGGAAGCTCCTACAATGAGCAGTTCTTC. This encodes CAISPGGSSYNEQFF.